The sequence of this T cell receptor beta chain was determined in a study of blood T cell repertoires in COVID-19. Germline V lookup: CDR1 SGHNT, CDR2 YYREEE (reference sequence). Trimming left V 4 bases short and J 6 bases short, with 26 bases between. The CDR3 is made up of 18 amino acids. In the authors' methods: Amplification of reference gene primers was used by the study to estimate nucleated cell counts. The protocol was immunoSEQ multiplex PCR, while the TCRdb copy is restricted to in-frame clones and leaves out a portion. V, J and clone size were drawn from that table, and D and trimming were deduced from the DNA. The table records around 310,000 clones, roughly 89% of them present only once.

The sample was peripheral blood. This sequence originates from a woman aged 40 to 50 with COVID-19, enrolled during active disease. The chain is built from TRBV5-4 and TRBJ2-1, with a tentative D call TRBD2 (7 bases). The chain's CDR3 is CASSPNSPAGAPINEQFF. The CDR3 nucleotides are TGTGCCAGCAGCCCCAACAGTCCGGCGGGGGCCCCCATCAATGAGCAGTTCTTC.